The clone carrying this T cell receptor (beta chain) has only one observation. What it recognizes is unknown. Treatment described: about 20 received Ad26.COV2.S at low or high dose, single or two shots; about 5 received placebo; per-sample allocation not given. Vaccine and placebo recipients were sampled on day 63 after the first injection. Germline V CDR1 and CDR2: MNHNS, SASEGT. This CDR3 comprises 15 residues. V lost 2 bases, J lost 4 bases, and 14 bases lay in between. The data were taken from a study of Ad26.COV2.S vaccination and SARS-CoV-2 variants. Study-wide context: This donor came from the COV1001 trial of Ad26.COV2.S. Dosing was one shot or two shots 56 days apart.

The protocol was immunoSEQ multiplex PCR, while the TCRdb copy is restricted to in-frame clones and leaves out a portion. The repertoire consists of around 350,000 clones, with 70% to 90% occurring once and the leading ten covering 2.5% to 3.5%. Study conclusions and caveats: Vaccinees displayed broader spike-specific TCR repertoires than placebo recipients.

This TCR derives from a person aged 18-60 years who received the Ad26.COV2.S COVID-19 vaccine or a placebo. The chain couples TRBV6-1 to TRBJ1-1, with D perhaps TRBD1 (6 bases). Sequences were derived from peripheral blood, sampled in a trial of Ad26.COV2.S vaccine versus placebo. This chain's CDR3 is CASSEYGGAGTEAFF. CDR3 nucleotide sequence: TGTGCCAGCAGTGAATATGGGGGCGCGGGCACTGAAGCTTTCTTT.